A selection of T cell receptor beta chains follows, all from one sample in a study of T cells after posttransplantation cyclophosphamide. Clones were read by immunoSEQ multiplex PCR, and TCRdb kept only the in-frame ones, dropping some. The table records under 20,000 clones without singletons, the ten largest covering approximately 0.5%. The material sequenced was PBMCs, taken after allogeneic stem cell transplant with posttransplant cyclophosphamide. The receptors stem from a female patient in her 30s who received an allogeneic stem cell transplant from a related donor, was CMV-positive, and had no GVHD. Some T cells may possibly be graft donor cells. Each CDR3 is given with its conserved first and last residue. D genes are given only for firm matches. Clone size, where shown, is once, few, many, or a class for clones that have expanded.

>TRBV5-6|14|few|-|TRBJ1-5
TGTGCCAGCAGCTATCGGTATAGCAATCAGTTCCAGCATTTT
CASSYRYSNQFQHF
>TRBV18|16|few|TRBD1|TRBJ2-7
TGTGCCAGCTCACCATCCTCAGGACAGGGATCCTACGAGCAGTACTTC
CASSPSSGQGSYEQYF
>TRBV18|12|many|-|TRBJ2-7
TGTGCCAGCTCCCCTGAGGGACTCGAGCAGTACTTC
CASSPEGLEQYF
>TRBV6-1|17|many|TRBD1|TRBJ1-2
TGTGCCAGCAGTGGGGGGACAGGGAAAGGGCGTGAGAATGGCTACACCTTC
CASSGGTGKGRENGYTF
>TRBV5-1|17|many|TRBD2|TRBJ2-3
TGCGCCAGCAGCCTAAGACTAGCGGGAGCTAGCACAGATACGCAGTATTTT
CASSLRLAGASTDTQYF
>TRBV27|14|many|-|TRBJ2-7
TGTGCCAGCAGTTTACTGGGACTTTTCGGCGAGCAGTACTTC
CASSLLGLFGEQYF
>TRBV9|15|many|-|TRBJ2-5
TGTGCCAGCAGCGTAGTGCAGGGTGGACAAGAGACCCAGTACTTC
CASSVVQGGQETQYF
>TRBV5-4|15|many|-|TRBJ2-1
TGTGCCAGCAGCTTTCTAGCGCAGACTTACAATGAGCAGTTCTTC
CASSFLAQTYNEQFF
>TRBV27|13|many|-|TRBJ2-7
TGTGCCAGCAGTCCCGGGGGTGGCTACGAGCAGTACTTC
CASSPGGGYEQYF
>TRBV29-1|14|many|TRBD1|TRBJ1-4
TGCAGCGTTGAGGACAGGGGGCTAAACGAAAAACTGTTTTTT
CSVEDRGLNEKLFF
>TRBV5-4|15|many|TRBD1|TRBJ2-1
TGTGCCAGCAGCTACGGACAGGGGACCTACAATGAGCAGTTCTTC
CASSYGQGTYNEQFF
>TRBV29-1|12|many|-|TRBJ1-3
TGCAGCGTTACTGCCATCGGAAACACCATATATTTT
CSVTAIGNTIYF
>TRBV28|16|many|TRBD2|TRBJ2-1
TGTGCCAGCAGTTTCCAACTAGCGGGAGCCCCGGGTGAGCAGTTCTTC
CASSFQLAGAPGEQFF
>TRBV6-5|14|many|-|TRBJ1-4
TGTGCCAGCAGTCCCGCGTTCCAAAATGAAAAACTGTTTTTT
CASSPAFQNEKLFF
>TRBV19|12|medium-sized|-|TRBJ2-3
TGTGCCAGTAGTACTCCTAGCGCTACGCAGTATTTT
CASSTPSATQYF
>TRBV5-8|16|many|TRBD2|TRBJ2-1
TGTGCCAGCAGCTTGGTGGGGGGGAGCTCCTACAATGAGCAGTTCTTC
CASSLVGGSSYNEQFF
>TRBV20-1|10|many|-|TRBJ2-7
TGCAGTGCTAGAGACGACGAGCAGTACTTC
CSARDDEQYF
>TRBV4-1|15|many|-|TRBJ2-7
TGCGCCAGCAGCCACGCTACAGGGAGCTCGTACGAGCAGTACTTC
CASSHATGSSYEQYF
>TRBV27|17|many|TRBD2|TRBJ2-1
TGTGCCACCTGGGATAGCGGGAGGGCCTTCGCTAACAATGAGCAGTTCTTC
CATWDSGRAFANNEQFF
>TRBV6-1|14|many|-|TRBJ1-2
TGTGCCAGCAGTGAAGGGCAGGGCCTATGGGGCTACACCTTC
CASSEGQGLWGYTF
>TRBV15|16|many|-|TRBJ2-3
TGTGCCACCAGCATCCCCCCCCAGGGGAGCACAGATACGCAGTATTTT
CATSIPPQGSTDTQYF
>TRBV7-2|15|many|TRBD2|TRBJ2-5
TGTGCCAGCAGCCCCCCGGGACTAGGGACGGAGACCCAGTACTTC
CASSPPGLGTETQYF
>TRBV4-2|17|many|TRBD1|TRBJ2-5
TGTGCCAGCAGCCCCCGACAGGGGACCTTGTCGCGAGGGACCCAGTACTTC
CASSPRQGTLSRGTQYF
>TRBV5-1|14|many|-|TRBJ1-1
TGCGCCAGCAGCTTGGTTCAGGGGCGCCCTGAAGCTTTCTTT
CASSLVQGRPEAFF
>TRBV5-1|15|many|TRBD1|TRBJ2-7
TGCGCCAGCAGCTGGGGGACAGGGGAGGCTTACGAGCAGTACTTC
CASSWGTGEAYEQYF
>TRBV5-5|15|many|-|TRBJ1-5
TGTGCCAGCAGCTTTAACGGGATTAACAATCAGCCCCAGCATTTT
CASSFNGINNQPQHF
>TRBV7-2|16|few|TRBD2|TRBJ2-7
TGTGCCAGCAGCTTAACCCGGACTAGCGGTACCTACGAGCAGTACTTC
CASSLTRTSGTYEQYF
>TRBV27|16|many|TRBD2|TRBJ2-3
TGTGCCAGCAGTTCCCGACTGGGGGGAGGGCGCTCTACGCAGTATTTT
CASSSRLGGGRSTQYF
>TRBV7-2|17|many|TRBD2|TRBJ2-7
TGTGCCAGCAGCGCATCCCTCGGAGCGGGAGCCCCCTACGAGCAGTACTTC
CASSASLGAGAPYEQYF
>TRBV5-1|14|many|-|TRBJ1-1
TGCGCCAGCAGCTCGGGGTCAGGGAACACTGAAGCTTTCTTT
CASSSGSGNTEAFF
>TRBV5-1|17|many|TRBD2|TRBJ2-4
TGCGCCAGCAGCCCGGGACTAGCGGGAGAAGCCAAAAACATTCAGTACTTC
CASSPGLAGEAKNIQYF
>TRBV18|13|many|-|TRBJ2-7
TGTGCCAGCTCACCTGGCCAGACCTACGAGCAGTACTTC
CASSPGQTYEQYF
>TRBV14|13|many|-|TRBJ1-1
TGTGCCAGCAGCCAGGTACTAAACACTGAAGCTTTCTTT
CASSQVLNTEAFF
>TRBV19|18|many|TRBD1|TRBJ1-1
TGTGCCAGTAGTATCTTACCGGGACAGGGGAGGTTTATGAAGAGAGCTTTCTTT
CASSILPGQGRFMKRAFF
>TRBV7-2|13|many|-|TRBJ1-3
TGTGCCAGCAGGGACAGAAGAACAAACACCATATATTTT
CASRDRRTNTIYF
>TRBV5-1|15|-|-|TRBJ2-5
TGCGCCAGCAGCGAAGGGATGGCTAGCCTAGAGGAGCAGTACTTC
CASSEGMASLEEQYF
>TRBV29-1|12|many|-|TRBJ1-3
TGCAGCGTTGTTCGCTCTGGAAACACCATATATTTT
CSVVRSGNTIYF
>TRBV2|15|many|-|TRBJ2-7
TGTGCCAGCAGTCTCCCCGACAGCACCTCCTACGAGCAGTACTTC
CASSLPDSTSYEQYF
>TRBV10-1|17|-|TRBD1|TRBJ2-2
TGCGCCAGCAGTGGCCCGTTGGGACAGGGCATCACCGGGGAGCTGTTTTTT
CASSGPLGQGITGELFF
>TRBV29-1|12|many|-|TRBJ1-2
TGCAGCGTTGAAGGTGGGGGGGGTGGCTACACCTTC
CSVEGGGGGYTF
>TRBV27|13|many|-|TRBJ2-7
TGTGCCAGCAGTTTCGGAGTCTCCTACGAGCAGTACTTC
CASSFGVSYEQYF
>TRBV5-6|15|many|TRBD2|TRBJ2-7
TGTGCCAGCAGCCGACCCGGGGGGTCTGATTACGAGCAGTACTTC
CASSRPGGSDYEQYF
>TRBV19|15|many|TRBD2|TRBJ2-1
TGTGCCAGTAGTATCGGGAGCGGGAGGGGTTATGAGCAGTTCTTC
CASSIGSGRGYEQFF
>TRBV5-1|15|many|TRBD1|TRBJ2-1
TGCGCCAGCAGCTTGGGGACAGGTTCCTACAATGAGCAGTTCTTC
CASSLGTGSYNEQFF
>TRBV29-1|14|many|TRBD1|TRBJ2-1
TGCAGCGTTGACCTGACAGGGGTAAACAATGAGCAGTTCTTC
CSVDLTGVNNEQFF
>TRBV27|17|many|TRBD2|TRBJ2-7
TGTGCCAGCAGTTCTGCATGGCCTAGCGGGAGTCTGGCCGAGCAGTACTTC
CASSSAWPSGSLAEQYF
>TRBV30|13|many|-|TRBJ2-5
TGTGCCTGGAGTCCCAGGGTAGGCGAGACCCAGTACTTC
CAWSPRVGETQYF
>TRBV28|14|many|TRBD1|TRBJ2-5
TGTGCCAGCAGTCAAGACAGGGGGCGAGAGACCCAGTACTTC
CASSQDRGRETQYF
>TRBV7-3|13|many|-|TRBJ2-3
TGTGCCAGCAGCTTCCCGGGCACAGATACGCAGTATTTT
CASSFPGTDTQYF
>TRBV7-6|14|many|-|TRBJ2-7
TGTGCCAGCAGCTTCTCCAGGGATAGCCCCGAGCAGTACTTC
CASSFSRDSPEQYF
>TRBV19|15|many|-|TRBJ2-1
TGTGCCAGTAGCCCCCGGGAATCTTCCTACAATGAGCAGTTCTTC
CASSPRESSYNEQFF